Each of the 25 T cell receptor beta chains below was sequenced from the same sample in a study of PD-1 blockade in classical Hodgkin lymphoma. This table comes from immunoSEQ multiplex PCR, and its TCRdb copy is limited to in-frame clones, with some not included. This table holds around 20,000 clones, 80% found once. As to time point: cycle 4 day 1 (C4D1), after six to seven weeks of nivolumab. Every one of the patients relapsed after autologous stem cell transplantation (brentuximab vedotin exposure was variable). Sequencing used peripheral blood mononuclear cells (PBMCs), obtained before the fourth cycle of nivolumab. Receptors originate from a human donor with classical Hodgkin lymphoma.

The CDR3 sequence is CASSESWDQDSPLHF. Here the CDR3 DNA reads TGCGCCAGCAGTGAGTCCTGGGACCAAGATTCACCCCTCCACTTT. The chain recombines TRBV10-1 with TRBJ1-6; TRBD1 is a possible D gene (5 bases). Trimming shortened V by 0 bases and J by 8 bases, and 11 bases separated the two germline ends. Germline CDR1 is WNHNN and CDR2 is SYGVQD (reference sequence). This CDR3 contains 15 residues.

This chain's CDR3 is CASSLSGLETQYF. CDR3 in DNA: TGTGCCAGCAGCTTATCAGGGCTAGAGACCCAGTACTTC. V gene TRBV7-9 combines with J gene TRBJ2-5; D might be TRBD1 (5 bases). Germline values: CDR1 SEHNR, CDR2 FQNEAQ (reference sequence). The CDR3 is made up of 13 amino acids. V was trimmed by 2 bases and J by 4 bases, leaving 8 bases between them.

The chain recombines TRBV10-3 with TRBJ1-1, with TRBD1 matching over 9 bases. V gave up 5 bases and J gave up 3 bases; unmatched junction bases: 4. The germline V gene has CDR1 ENHRY and CDR2 SYGVKD. The CDR3 covers 14 residues. CDR3 protein: CAISLQGADTEAFF. CDR3 sequence (DNA): TGTGCCATCAGTCTACAGGGGGCTGACACTGAAGCTTTCTTT.

This clone was observed a handful of times. Other DNA sequences in the sample encode the same CDR3. In nucleotides, the CDR3 is TGTGCCATCAGTGCCGCGGGGGGGCACGGAGATACGCAGTATTTT. The encoded protein is CAISAAGGHGDTQYF. The chain has TRBV10-3 and TRBJ2-3, with TRBD2 identical over 9 bases. The CDR3 totals 15 residues. J gave up 5 bases and V 4 bases, and 7 bases lay outside the gene matches. Looked up from germline, CDR1 is ENHRY and CDR2 is SYGVKD.

This chain connects TRBV6-6 to TRBJ2-3; the match to TRBD1 covers 7 bases. CDR1 is MNHNY and CDR2 is SVGAGI in the germline V gene (reference sequence). Trimming cost V 6 bases and J 1 base; bases outside gene matches: 7. This CDR3 spans 15 amino acids. The chain's CDR3 is CASRAGTAGTDTQYF. As DNA, the CDR3 is TGTGCCAGCAGAGCCGGGACAGCCGGCACAGATACGCAGTATTTT.

The rearrangement links TRBV2 to TRBJ2-1; either TRBD1 or TRBD2 may fit D (5 bases each). Germline-derived CDR1 and CDR2 are SNHLY and FYNNEI. The CDR3 consists of 12 residues. Trimming stripped 5 bases from V and 14 bases from J, with 16 bases between. The CDR3 DNA follows: TGTGCCAGCAGTTTCCGGGGCCCACCCAAGTTCTTC. Its protein product is CASSFRGPPKFF.

The genes are TRBV7-2 and TRBJ2-5; D might be TRBD1 or TRBD2, each matching 5 bases. CDR3 length: 15 amino acids. The V end was cut by 7 bases, the J end by 5 bases, with 20 bases between. Germline V gives CDR1 SGHTA, CDR2 FQGNSA. CDR3 residues: CASTKWGMVGETQYF. CDR3 sequence (DNA): TGTGCCAGCACCAAATGGGGGATGGTAGGGGAGACCCAGTACTTC. Supplemented by reference TRBV7-2 and TRBJ2-5, the full variable domain reads GAGVSQSPSNKVTEKGKDVELRCDPISGHTALYWYRQSLGQGLEFLIYFQGNSAPDKSGLPSDRFSAERTGGSVSTLTIQRTQQEDSAVYLCASTKWGMVGETQYFGPGTRLLVL.

The genes are TRBV11-2 and TRBJ2-3; TRBD1 matches at 7 bases. After removal of 2 bases from V and 0 bases from J, the junction contained 8 bases not matched to a gene. Looked up from germline, CDR1 is SGHAT and CDR2 is FQNNGV. The CDR3 is 17 residues long. CDR3 protein: CASSLRSGGSSTDTQYF. CDR3 coding DNA: TGTGCCAGCAGCTTAAGGTCAGGGGGATCTAGCACAGATACGCAGTATTTT. The entire variable domain, with the rest obtained from reference TRBV11-2 and TRBJ2-3, is as follows: EAGVAQSPRYKIIEKRQSVAFWCNPISGHATLYWYQQILGQGPKLLIQFQNNGVVDDSQLPKDRFSAERLKGVDSTLKIQPAKLEDSAVYLCASSLRSGGSSTDTQYFGPGTRLTVL.

This chain links TRBV27 with TRBJ2-3; weak D call: TRBD1 (5 bases). Germline CDR1 MNHEY, CDR2 SMNVEV (reference sequence). Trimming took off 5 bases at V and 0 bases at J, with 15 bases between the two ends. This CDR3 is 16 amino acids long. The chain's CDR3 is CASSPPAGSSTDTQYF. The CDR3 nucleotides are TGTGCCAGCAGTCCCCCCGCAGGGTCTAGCACAGATACGCAGTATTTT.

This clone was counted between two and nine times. This chain joins TRBV2 and TRBJ2-2; D not resolved. This CDR3 comprises 14 residues. Germline V gives CDR1 SNHLY, CDR2 FYNNEI. Trimming pared 6 bases from V and 0 bases from J, leaving 8 bases between. The CDR3 here is CASRSRTNTGELFF. CDR3 in DNA: TGTGCCAGCAGATCCAGAACGAACACCGGGGAGCTGTTTTTT.

The chain employs TRBV30 and TRBJ2-7; a weak D match, TRBD2 (6 bases). The CDR3 consists of 14 residues. Looked up from germline, CDR1 is GTSNPN and CDR2 is SVGIG (reference sequence). V was clipped by 2 bases and J by 1 base, with 12 bases between them. CDR3 sequence: CAWSPGTLSYEQYF. The DNA of the CDR3 is TGTGCCTGGAGTCCCGGGACTTTATCCTACGAGCAGTACTTC. The complete variable domain, with remaining parts taken from reference TRBV30 and TRBJ2-7, reads SQTIHQWPATLVQPVGSPLSLECTVEGTSNPNLYWYRQAAGRGLQLLFYSVGIGQISSEVPQNLSASRPQDRQFILSSKKLLLSDSGFYLCAWSPGTLSYEQYFGPGTRLTVT.

This clone has just one count. This rearrangement joins TRBV28 to TRBJ2-5; D gene ambiguous. The germline V and J ends were trimmed by 6 bases and 4 bases, with 9 bases remaining between them. The CDR3 is made up of 12 amino acids. Germline assignment: CDR1 MDHEN and CDR2 SYDVKM. CDR3 coding DNA: TGTGCCAGCAGCCCCAGGAGAGAGACCCAGTACTTC. Translated, it gives CASSPRRETQYF.

The chain joins TRBV19 to TRBJ1-6, with D possibly TRBD1 on 6 matching bases. The CDR3 loop spans 19 amino acids. Per germline, CDR1 LNHDA and CDR2 SQIVND (reference sequence). V lost 1 base and J lost 6, with 22 bases in between. CDR3 protein: CASSIGVGSGGASNSPLHF. The DNA of the CDR3 is TGTGCCAGTAGTATAGGCGTAGGTTCTGGGGGCGCAAGTAATTCACCCCTCCACTTT.

The chain is built from TRBV30 and TRBJ2-1, with 7 bases identical to TRBD1. Germline CDR1 and CDR2: GTSNPN and SVGIG (reference sequence). The CDR3 covers 14 residues. The V gene end was trimmed by 5 bases and the J gene end by 3 bases; junction bases not matched to a gene: 7. The CDR3 loop reads CAWGDSSRYNEQFF. As DNA, the CDR3 is TGTGCCTGGGGGGACAGCTCGCGCTACAATGAGCAGTTCTTC.

The CDR3 loop reads CASSPQGGDTEAFF. The CDR3 coding sequence is TGCGCCAGCAGCCCACAGGGGGGGGACACTGAAGCTTTCTTT. The chain joins TRBV10-2 to TRBJ1-1; 8 bases line up with TRBD1. V shed 6 bases and J 3 bases; nucleotides not matched to a gene: 6. Germline V gene data show CDR1 as WSHSY and CDR2 as SAAADI. The CDR3 runs 14 residues.

The gene calls are TRBV19 and TRBJ2-1; tentative D call: TRBD1 (7 bases). The CDR3 has 14 residues. Germline CDR1 and CDR2: LNHDA and SQIVND (reference sequence). Trimming shortened V by 8 bases and J by 3 bases, and 14 bases separated the two germline ends. Written as DNA, the CDR3 is TGTGCCAGTCCGGCGGGACAGCTCTACAATGAGCAGTTCTTC. Translating it yields CASPAGQLYNEQFF.

The rearrangement uses TRBV9 and TRBJ2-5; D may be TRBD1 (6 bases). Per germline, CDR1 SGDLS and CDR2 YYNGEE. CDR3 length: 15 amino acids. V lost 4 bases and J lost 5, with 18 bases in between. CDR3 nucleotide sequence: TGTGCCAGCAGCCCTCAGCAGGGGAAGATTGAGACCCAGTACTTC. Translation gives CASSPQQGKIETQYF.

This sequence joins TRBV6-4 and TRBJ2-3, with 9 bases matching TRBD1. The trim removed 6 bases at V and 3 bases at J, leaving 7 bases unmatched. CDR1 and CDR2 from the germline V gene are MRHNA and SNTAGT. The CDR3 sequence is 15 residues long. The DNA for the CDR3 is TGTGCCAGCAGCCCCCAAGGACAGGGGACAGATACGCAGTATTTT. Encoded protein: CASSPQGQGTDTQYF.

This chain uses TRBV7-2 with TRBJ2-7; D not resolved. The CDR3 loop spans 13 amino acids. Germline CDR1 SGHTA, CDR2 FQGNSA. Trimming took off 5 bases at V and 3 bases at J, with 11 bases between the two ends. The CDR3, as DNA: TGTGCCAGCAGCCCTCAGACTGGCTACGAGCAGTACGTC. Translated, it gives CASSPQTGYEQYV.

This clone turned up a few times. The chain has TRBV2 and TRBJ1-6, with D hard to call. Trimming took off 0 bases at V and 1 base at J, with 16 bases between the two ends. Germline V gives CDR1 SNHLY, CDR2 FYNNEI. This CDR3 region has 19 residues. The CDR3 loop is CASSEAAGVVLSYNSPLHF. In DNA form, the CDR3 reads TGTGCCAGCAGTGAAGCCGCTGGTGTAGTTCTATCCTATAATTCACCCCTCCACTTT.

The J gene is TRBJ2-2, the V gene TRBV5-4; the match to TRBD2 covers 9 bases. CDR1 is SGHNT, CDR2 YYREEE, per germline (reference sequence). J gave up 0 bases and V 0 bases, and 3 bases lay outside the gene matches. The CDR3 covers 17 residues. CDR3 bases: TGTGCCAGCAGCTTGGAGGGACTAGCAGCGAACACCGGGGAGCTGTTTTTT. This encodes CASSLEGLAANTGELFF.

The genes are TRBV5-4 and TRBJ2-7, with 10 bases identical to TRBD2. CDR1 is SGHNT and CDR2 is YYREEE in the germline V gene (reference sequence). V shed 0 bases and J 2 bases; nucleotides not matched to a gene: 2. This CDR3 is 15 amino acids long. The CDR3 sequence is CASSLGLAGAYEQYF. The CDR3, as DNA: TGTGCCAGCAGCTTGGGTCTAGCGGGAGCCTACGAGCAGTACTTC.

The chain joins TRBV9 to TRBJ2-7, with 7 bases aligning to TRBD2. The junction had 15 bases not matched to a gene; V was cut back by 0 bases and J by 6 bases. CDR1 and CDR2 from the germline V gene are SGDLS and YYNGEE. CDR3 length: 17 residues. CDR3 DNA: TGTGCCAGCAGCGTAGGGAGGGAGGCGGGAGTGGGGAGCGAGCAGTACTTC. This translates into CASSVGREAGVGSEQYF.

The V and J genes are TRBV5-4 and TRBJ2-5; TRBD1 matches at 9 bases. J was trimmed by 2 bases and V by 3 bases; bases with no gene match: 11. Germline V gives CDR1 SGHNT, CDR2 YYREEE (reference sequence). The CDR3 sequence is 17 residues long. The CDR3 sequence: CASSSGQGRGSQETQYF. The CDR3 nucleotides are TGTGCCAGCAGCTCGGGACAGGGAAGGGGGTCACAAGAGACCCAGTACTTC. Complete variable domain (other parts from reference TRBV5-4 and TRBJ2-5): ETGVTQSPTHLIKTRGQQVTLRCSSQSGHNTVSWYQQALGQGPQFIFQYYREEENGRGNFPPRFSGLQFPNYSSELNVNALELDDSALYLCASSSGQGRGSQETQYFGPGTRLLVL.

This clone was detected only once. The genes are TRBV5-6 and TRBJ2-3; D is ambiguous. The germline CDR1 and CDR2 sequences are SGHDT and YYEEEE. Deletions cut 2 bases from V and 4 bases from J, with 8 bases between. There are 13 residues in the CDR3. CDR3 sequence reads: CASSFDRADTQYF. CDR3 sequence (DNA): TGTGCCAGCAGCTTCGACCGGGCAGATACGCAGTATTTT.